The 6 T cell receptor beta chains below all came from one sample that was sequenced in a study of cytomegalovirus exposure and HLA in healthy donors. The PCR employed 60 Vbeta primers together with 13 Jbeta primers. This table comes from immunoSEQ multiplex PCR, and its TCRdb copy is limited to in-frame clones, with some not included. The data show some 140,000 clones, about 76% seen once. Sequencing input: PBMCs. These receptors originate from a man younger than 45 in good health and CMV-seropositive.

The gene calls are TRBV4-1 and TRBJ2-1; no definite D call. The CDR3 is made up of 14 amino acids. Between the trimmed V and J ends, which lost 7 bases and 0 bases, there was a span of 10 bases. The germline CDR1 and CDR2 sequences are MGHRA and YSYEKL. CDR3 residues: CASKLSSSYNEQFF. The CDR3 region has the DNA TGCGCCAGCAAGCTTTCGAGCTCCTACAATGAGCAGTTCTTC.

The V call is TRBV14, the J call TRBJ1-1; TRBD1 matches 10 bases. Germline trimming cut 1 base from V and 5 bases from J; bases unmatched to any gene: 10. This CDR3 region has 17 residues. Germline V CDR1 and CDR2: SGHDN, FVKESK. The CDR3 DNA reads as TGTGCCAGCAGCCAAGGGACAGGGGGAAGGAGCGGGACTGAAGCTTTCTTT. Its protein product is CASSQGTGGRSGTEAFF.

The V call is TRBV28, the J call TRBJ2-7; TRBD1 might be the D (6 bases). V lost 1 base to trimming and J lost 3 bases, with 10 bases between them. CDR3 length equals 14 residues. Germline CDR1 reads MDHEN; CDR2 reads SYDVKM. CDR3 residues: CASSLSGAGYEQYF. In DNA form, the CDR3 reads TGTGCCAGCAGTTTATCAGGGGCCGGCTACGAGCAGTACTTC.

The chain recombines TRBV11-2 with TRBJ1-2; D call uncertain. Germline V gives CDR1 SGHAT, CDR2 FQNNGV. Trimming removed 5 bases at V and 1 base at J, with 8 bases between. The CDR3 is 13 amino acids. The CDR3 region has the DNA TGTGCCAGCAGCCCAGATTTTAACTATGGCTACACCTTC. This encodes CASSPDFNYGYTF.

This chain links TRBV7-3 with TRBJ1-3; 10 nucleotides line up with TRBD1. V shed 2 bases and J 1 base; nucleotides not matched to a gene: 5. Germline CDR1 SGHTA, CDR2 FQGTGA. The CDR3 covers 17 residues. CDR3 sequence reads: CASSLFGQGESGNTIYF. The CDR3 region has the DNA TGTGCCAGCAGCTTATTTGGACAGGGGGAGTCTGGAAACACCATATATTTT.

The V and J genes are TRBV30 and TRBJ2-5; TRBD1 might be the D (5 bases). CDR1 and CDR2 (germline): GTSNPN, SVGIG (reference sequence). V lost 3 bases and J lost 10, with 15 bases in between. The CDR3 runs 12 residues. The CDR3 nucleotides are TGTGCCTGGAGCCAGGGCCCCCGAATCCAGTACTTC. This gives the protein CAWSQGPRIQYF.